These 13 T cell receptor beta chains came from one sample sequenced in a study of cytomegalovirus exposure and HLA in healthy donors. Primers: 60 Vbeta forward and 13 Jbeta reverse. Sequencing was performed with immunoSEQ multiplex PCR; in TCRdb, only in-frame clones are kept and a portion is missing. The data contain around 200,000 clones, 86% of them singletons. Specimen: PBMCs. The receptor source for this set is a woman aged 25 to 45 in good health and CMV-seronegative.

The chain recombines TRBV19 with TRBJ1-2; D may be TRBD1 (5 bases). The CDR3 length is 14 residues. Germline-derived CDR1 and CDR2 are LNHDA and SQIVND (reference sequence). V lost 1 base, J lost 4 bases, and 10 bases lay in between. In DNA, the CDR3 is TGTGCCAGTAGTATAGGGACACTTCGCTATGGCTACACCTTC. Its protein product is CASSIGTLRYGYTF.

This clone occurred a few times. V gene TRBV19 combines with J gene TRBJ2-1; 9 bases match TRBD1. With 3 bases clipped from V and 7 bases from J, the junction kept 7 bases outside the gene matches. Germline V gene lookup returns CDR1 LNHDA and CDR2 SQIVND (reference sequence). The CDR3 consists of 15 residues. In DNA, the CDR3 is TGTGCCAGTAGTATGAAGGGACAGGGACGGAATGAGCAGTTCTTC. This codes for CASSMKGQGRNEQFF.

The CDR3 DNA sequence: TGTGCCAGCAGCTCACTAGGATCCTACAATGAGCAGTTCTTC. Protein product: CASSSLGSYNEQFF. The rearrangement uses TRBV11-2 and TRBJ2-1, with D possibly matching TRBD2 (5 bases). The CDR3 has 14 residues. Germline V gives CDR1 SGHAT, CDR2 FQNNGV. V was shortened by 4 bases and J by 1 base, with 8 bases between the two germline ends.

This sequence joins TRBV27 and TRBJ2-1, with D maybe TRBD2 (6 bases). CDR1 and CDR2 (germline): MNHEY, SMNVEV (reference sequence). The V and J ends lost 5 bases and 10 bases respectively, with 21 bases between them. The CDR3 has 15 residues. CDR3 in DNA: TGTGCCAGCAGTCTAAGACTAGGTAGTGTTCGGGAGCAGTTCTTC. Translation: CASSLRLGSVREQFF.

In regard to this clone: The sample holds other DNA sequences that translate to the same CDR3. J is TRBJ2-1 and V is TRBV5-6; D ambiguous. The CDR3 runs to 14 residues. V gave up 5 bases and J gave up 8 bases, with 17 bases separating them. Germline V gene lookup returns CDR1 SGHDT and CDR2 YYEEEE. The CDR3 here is CASRPTPTRDEQFF. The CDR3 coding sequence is TGTGCCAGCAGACCAACTCCCACCCGGGATGAGCAGTTCTTC.

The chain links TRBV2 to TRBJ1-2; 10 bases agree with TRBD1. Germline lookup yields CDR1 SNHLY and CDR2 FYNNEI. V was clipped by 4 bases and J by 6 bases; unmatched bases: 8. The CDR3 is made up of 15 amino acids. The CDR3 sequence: CASSAGTGAFDGYTF. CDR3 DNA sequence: TGTGCCAGCAGTGCCGGGACAGGGGCGTTCGATGGCTACACCTTC.

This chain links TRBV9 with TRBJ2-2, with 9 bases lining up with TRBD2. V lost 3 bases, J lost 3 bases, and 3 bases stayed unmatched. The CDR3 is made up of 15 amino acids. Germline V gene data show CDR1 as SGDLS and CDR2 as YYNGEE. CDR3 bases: TGTGCCAGCAGCGGGATAGCGGGGGACACCGGGGAGCTGTTTTTT. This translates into CASSGIAGDTGELFF.

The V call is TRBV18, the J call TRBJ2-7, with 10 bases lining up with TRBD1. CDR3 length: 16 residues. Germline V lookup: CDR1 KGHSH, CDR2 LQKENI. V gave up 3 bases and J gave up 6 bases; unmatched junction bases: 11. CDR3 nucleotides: TGTGCCAGCTCACCGACTAGACAGGGGGCAATGGGCGAGCAGTACTTC. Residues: CASSPTRQGAMGEQYF.

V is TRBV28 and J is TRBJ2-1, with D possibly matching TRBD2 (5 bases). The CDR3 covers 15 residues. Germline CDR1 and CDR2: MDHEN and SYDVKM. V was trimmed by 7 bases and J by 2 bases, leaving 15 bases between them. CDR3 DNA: TGTGCCAGCAAATTAGGAGGCAGCACCTACAATGAGCAGTTCTTC. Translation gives CASKLGGSTYNEQFF.

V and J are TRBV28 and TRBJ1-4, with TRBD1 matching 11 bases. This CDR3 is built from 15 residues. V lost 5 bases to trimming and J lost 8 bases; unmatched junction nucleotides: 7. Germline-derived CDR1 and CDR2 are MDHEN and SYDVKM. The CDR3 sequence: CASSKRTGGREKLFF. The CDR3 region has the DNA TGTGCCAGCAGTAAGCGGACAGGGGGCAGAGAAAAACTGTTTTTT.

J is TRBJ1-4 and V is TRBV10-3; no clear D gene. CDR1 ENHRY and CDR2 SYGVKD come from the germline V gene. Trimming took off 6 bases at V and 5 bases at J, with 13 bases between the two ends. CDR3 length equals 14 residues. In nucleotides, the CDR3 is TGTGCCATCAGCGGCGACCGACTAAATGAAAAACTGTTTTTT. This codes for CAISGDRLNEKLFF.

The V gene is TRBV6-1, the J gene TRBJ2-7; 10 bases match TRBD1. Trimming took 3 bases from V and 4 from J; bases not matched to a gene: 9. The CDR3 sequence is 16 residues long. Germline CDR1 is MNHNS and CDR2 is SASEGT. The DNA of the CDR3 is TGTGCCAGCAGTGAGGCATGGGACAGGGGCCTTTACGAGCAGTACTTC. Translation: CASSEAWDRGLYEQYF.

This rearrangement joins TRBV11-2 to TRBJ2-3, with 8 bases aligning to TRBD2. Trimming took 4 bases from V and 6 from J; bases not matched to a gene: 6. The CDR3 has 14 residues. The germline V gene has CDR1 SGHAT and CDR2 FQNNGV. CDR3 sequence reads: CASSSGTRMDTQYF. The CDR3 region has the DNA TGTGCCAGCAGCTCAGGGACTAGGATGGATACGCAGTATTTT.